These 2 T cell receptor beta chains share one sample of origin, sequenced in a study of CD4+ T cells in melanoma. Data came from immunoSEQ multiplex PCR; TCRdb stores just in-frame clones and leaves some out. The sample shows around 130,000 clones, around 90% of them seen only once. These TCRs come from a human donor with melanoma.

V and J are TRBV5-1 and TRBJ2-3; 16 bases agree with TRBD2. Germline-derived CDR1 and CDR2 are SGHRS and YFSETQ. V lost 1 base, J lost 1 base, and 6 bases stayed unmatched. The CDR3 contains 19 residues. The CDR3, as DNA: TGCGCCAGCAGCTTGCCGGGACTAGCGGGGGGGCTCCGCACAGATACGCAGTATTTT. Residues: CASSLPGLAGGLRTDTQYF.

The chain couples TRBV11-3 to TRBJ2-2, with 8 bases fitting TRBD2. The CDR3 consists of 17 residues. The germline CDR1 and CDR2 sequences are SGHNT and YENEEA. V trimming: 0 bases; J trimming: 5 bases; junction bases outside the gene matches: 8. The CDR3 sequence: CASSLESLAGQTGELFF. CDR3 DNA sequence: TGTGCCAGCAGCTTAGAGTCCCTAGCGGGTCAAACCGGGGAGCTGTTTTTT.